These 28 T cell receptor beta chains originate from one sample sequenced in a study of blood T cells in healthy people across ages (dated by TCRdb to about 2015). The protocol used for the library was 5' RACE. TCRdb lists the instrument as Illumina HiSeq 2500. A second PCR of roughly 7 to 12 cycles was run with a J-beta primer mix and a sample-barcoded 5' primer. The public sequencing data were trimmed at Q25 with fastp and processed into clonotypes with MiXCR by TCRdb, which kept only in-frame beta chains. Rows matching on CDR3 protein sequence are summarized as one entry with the most common DNA and genes. The sample records some 1.5 million distinct CDR3 sequences, about 30% of which are singletons. About 8% of the sample lies in the top ten. The specimen was blood. The receptors stem from a woman aged 25-40 years in good health.

J is TRBJ2-1 and V is TRBV12-3 or TRBV12-4; D remains ambiguous. Between the trimmed V and J ends, which lost 2 bases and 9 bases, there was a span of 14 bases. The CDR3 totals 14 residues. This CDR3 is CASSLPTRYGEQFF. In DNA, the CDR3 is TGTGCCAGCAGTTTACCGACCAGGTACGGTGAGCAGTTCTTC.

This clonotype was counted only a few times. The germline gene is not matched at one end of the junction; a read error may be the cause. The J gene is TRBJ2-3, the V gene TRBV6-2 or TRBV6-3, with D perhaps TRBD2 (6 bases). Looked up from germline, CDR1 is MNHEY and CDR2 is SVGEGT. The CDR3 is made up of 13 amino acids. This CDR3 is CAGRASGTDTQYF. DNA of the CDR3: TGTGCCGGCAGAGCTAGCGGCACAGATACGCAGTATTTT.

The DNA for the CDR3 is TGTGCCAGCAGTTTAACCGACGTTGGAGGGAATTCACCCCTCCACTTT. Its translation: CASSLTDVGGNSPLHF. V and J are TRBV28 and TRBJ1-6, with D hard to call. V was cut by 2 bases and J by 7 bases, with 15 bases left in between. CDR3 size: 16 residues. Per germline, CDR1 MDHEN and CDR2 SYDVKM.

Concerning this clonotype itself: A junction end diverges from the germline sequence, so it may reflect a read error. The chain combines TRBV18 with TRBJ2-1; D unresolved. The CDR3 spans 14 residues. The germline CDR1 and CDR2 sequences are KGHSH and LQKENI. CDR3 region: CANSPPETSHEQFF. The CDR3 DNA reads as TGTGCCAACTCACCACCAGAGACGTCCCATGAGCAGTTCTTC.

This chain connects TRBV18 to TRBJ2-5; D is possibly TRBD2 (5 bases). Germline CDR1 KGHSH, CDR2 LQKENI. The CDR3 is 17 amino acids. V was shortened by 1 base and J by 1 base, with 16 bases between the two germline ends. The CDR3 DNA reads TGTGCCAGCTCACCACTCCCACAGTTCAGCGGCCAAGAGACCCAGTACTTC. Translation gives CASSPLPQFSGQETQYF.

The chain joins TRBV6-2 or TRBV6-3 to TRBJ2-7; D remains ambiguous. CDR1 is MNHEY and CDR2 is SVGEGT in the germline V gene. This CDR3 comprises 12 residues. V was shortened by 6 bases and J by 7 bases, with 13 bases between the two germline ends. The CDR3 bases are TGTGCCAGCAGCCCCAGAAAGGGTGAGCAGTACTTC. This codes for CASSPRKGEQYF.

This clonotype was seen a few times. The V and J genes are TRBV28 and TRBJ2-4, with D possibly being TRBD1 (6 bases). CDR1 is MDHEN, CDR2 SYDVKM, per germline. The CDR3 length is 15 residues. Trimming took off 2 bases at V and 0 bases at J, with 8 bases between the two ends. In nucleotides, the CDR3 is TGTGCCAGCAGTTTACAGGGGTCAGCCAAAAACATTCAGTACTTC. This sequence encodes CASSLQGSAKNIQYF.

This clonotype occurred many times. The chain recombines TRBV11-2 with TRBJ2-3; 7 bases map to TRBD1. Unmatched junction bases numbered 5, after V lost 2 bases and J lost 0 bases. The CDR3 is 16 amino acids. Per the germline V gene, CDR1 is SGHAT and CDR2 is FQNNGV. The CDR3 is CASSLTGRGSTDTQYF. As DNA, the CDR3 is TGTGCCAGCAGCTTAACGGGCAGGGGGAGCACAGATACGCAGTATTTT.

This clonotype was recorded at least ten times. This chain connects TRBV20-1 to TRBJ1-2, with unresolved D. Between the trimmed V and J ends, which lost 6 bases and 7 bases, there was a span of 15 bases. CDR1 and CDR2 (germline): DFQATT, SNEGSKA (reference sequence). The CDR3 consists of 12 residues. The CDR3 is CSAPTPGSGYTF. CDR3 coding DNA: TGCAGTGCCCCAACACCGGGGTCTGGCTACACCTTC.

A word on this clonotype: A much larger clone differs from this one at a single base, so this may be a read error. The chain recombines TRBV5-1 with TRBJ2-7, with 10 bases lining up with TRBD2. CDR3 length: 16 amino acids. J lost 7 bases, V lost 4 bases, and 14 bases had no gene match. Germline lookup yields CDR1 SGHRS and CDR2 YFSETQ. The CDR3 protein is CASSRALAGSWNEQYF. CDR3 sequence (DNA): TGCGCCAGCAGCCGCGCACTAGCGGGAAGTTGGAATGAGCAGTACTTC.

This chain connects TRBV5-6 to TRBJ2-6, with D perhaps matching TRBD2 (5 bases). The germline V gene has CDR1 SGHDT and CDR2 YYEEEE. This CDR3 is built from 14 residues. V lost 4 bases and J lost 5, with 10 bases in between. The CDR3 loop reads CASSPRGRANVLTF. The CDR3 DNA sequence: TGTGCCAGCAGCCCTCGCGGGCGGGCCAACGTCCTGACTTTC.

This clonotype was observed a few times. The chain carries TRBV12-3 or TRBV12-4 and TRBJ2-1; 9 nucleotides line up with TRBD1. This CDR3 has 15 amino acids. Trimming took 4 bases from V and 5 from J; bases not matched to a gene: 6. The CDR3 bases are TGTGCCAGCAGTTCCAACAGGGGGCAAAACAATGAGCAGTTCTTC. Its protein product is CASSSNRGQNNEQFF.

This clonotype came up a few times. The junction and the germline gene differ at one end; a read error may be behind it. The chain recombines TRBV5-6 with TRBJ2-7, with 7 bases that match TRBD2. Germline V lookup: CDR1 SGHDT, CDR2 YYEEEE. There are 16 residues in the CDR3. The CDR3 sequence is CAISSSRLGLSYEQYF. The CDR3 nucleotides read TGTGCCATCAGCTCCTCACGACTGGGACTATCCTACGAGCAGTACTTC.

This clonotype was seen only a few times. The chain links TRBV24-1 to TRBJ1-1; D uncertain. CDR1 is KGHDR and CDR2 is SFDVKD in the germline V gene. Trimming removed 4 bases from V and 3 bases from J, with 14 bases in between. The CDR3 runs to 15 residues. The CDR3 loop is CATSDTREGYTEAFF. The CDR3 DNA reads as TGTGCCACCAGTGACACGCGGGAGGGTTACACTGAAGCTTTCTTT.

The chain is built from TRBV6-5 and TRBJ2-6; 7 bases are a match to TRBD1. This CDR3 spans 16 amino acids. The V gene's germline CDR1 is MNHEY and CDR2 SVGAGI. V was pared by 8 bases and J by 1 base, with 8 bases of the junction left unmatched. The CDR3 loop reads CASHGTAISGANVLTF. CDR3 bases: TGTGCCAGCCACGGGACAGCCATTTCTGGGGCCAACGTCCTGACTTTC.

The chain links TRBV29-1 to TRBJ2-4; 8 positions match TRBD1. The J call may be wrong; the DNA end is better matched by TRBJ2-5. Germline V gene data show CDR1 as SQVTM and CDR2 as ANQGSEA. CDR3 length: 12 amino acids. The CDR3 nucleotides are TGCAGCGTTCCAGGGGGCGAGGAGACCCAGTACTTC. As protein: CSVPGGEETQYF.

This clonotype was seen repeatedly, ten times or more. The V and J genes are TRBV12-3 or TRBV12-4 and TRBJ1-1, with a tentative D call TRBD1 (6 bases). Trimming removed 5 bases from V and 5 bases from J, with 18 bases in between. CDR3 size: 15 residues. CDR3 sequence (DNA): TGTGCCAGCAGTCCGGGGGGGCTCCTGGGGACTGAAGCTTTCTTT. This encodes CASSPGGLLGTEAFF.

This clonotype has a count of ten or more. The genes are TRBV10-3 and TRBJ2-1, with 13 bases that match TRBD2. Germline V gene lookup returns CDR1 ENHRY and CDR2 SYGVKD. The CDR3 runs 14 residues. The V gene end was trimmed by 7 bases and the J gene end by 8 bases; junction bases not matched to a gene: 5. The CDR3, as DNA: TGTGCCATCAACCGACTAGCGGGAGGTCATGAGCAGTTCTTC. Amino acids: CAINRLAGGHEQFF.

As regards this clonotype: A much larger clone differs from this one at a single base, so this may be a read error. This chain connects TRBV7-2 to TRBJ2-7; 7 bases fit TRBD1. Germline V gives CDR1 SGHTA, CDR2 FQGNSA. Trimming at V came to 1 base and at J to 7 bases, leaving 13 bases not matched to a gene. The CDR3 extends over 16 amino acids. CDR3 coding DNA: TGTGCCAGCAGCTTAGAGGGGGCAATACCCTACAATGAGCAGTACTTC. It translates to CASSLEGAIPYNEQYF.

The rearrangement joins TRBV20-1 to TRBJ1-2; TRBD1 agrees at 11 bases. There are 16 residues in the CDR3. Germline CDR1 and CDR2: DFQATT and SNEGSKA (reference sequence). With 1 base clipped from V and 3 bases from J, the junction kept 7 bases outside the gene matches. CDR3 sequence (DNA): TGCAGTGCTAGAGGTCAGGGACAGGGGGAGTACTATGGCTACACCTTC. Translation: CSARGQGQGEYYGYTF.

The V gene is TRBV9, the J gene TRBJ1-2, with TRBD1 identical over 10 bases. Germline trimming cut 0 bases from V and 6 bases from J; bases unmatched to any gene: 5. Germline V gene lookup returns CDR1 SGDLS and CDR2 YYNGEE. This CDR3 comprises 15 residues. The CDR3 spells CASSVGNGQGDGYTF. As DNA, the CDR3 is TGTGCCAGCAGCGTAGGCAACGGACAGGGGGATGGCTACACCTTC.

This clonotype was observed a few times. DNA of the CDR3: TGTGCCAGCAGGACCGGGACAGGTGGCCACAATGAGCAGTTCTTC. Protein: CASRTGTGGHNEQFF. This sequence joins TRBV6-5 and TRBJ2-1; TRBD1 matches 8 bases. V trimming: 6 bases; J trimming: 5 bases; junction bases outside the gene matches: 9. Germline CDR1 is MNHEY and CDR2 is SVGAGI. This CDR3 region has 15 residues.

The chain links TRBV20-1 to TRBJ1-4, with D uncertain. CDR1 is DFQATT, CDR2 SNEGSKA, per germline (reference sequence). Deletions cut 4 bases from V and 3 bases from J, with 12 bases between. The CDR3 runs 14 residues. The CDR3 coding sequence is TGCAGTGCTACCCTCAGTCCGGCTAATGAAAAACTGTTTTTT. Residues: CSATLSPANEKLFF.

This clonotype was counted a few times. V usage is TRBV7-2 and J usage is TRBJ1-4; no clear D. Germline values: CDR1 SGHTA, CDR2 FQGNSA. Trimming left V 6 bases short and J 8 bases short, with 19 bases between. This CDR3 has 15 residues. The CDR3 region is CASSWGGNLAEKLFF. The DNA of the CDR3 is TGTGCCAGCAGTTGGGGTGGAAACCTTGCGGAAAAACTGTTTTTT.

The chain employs TRBV7-2 and TRBJ2-1; possible D gene TRBD2, 5 bases. The germline V gene encodes CDR1 SGHTA and CDR2 FQGNSA. The germline V and J ends were trimmed by 4 bases and 5 bases, with 12 bases remaining between them. This CDR3 comprises 14 residues. The CDR3 DNA follows: TGTGCCAGCAGCTCTACGGGATCTCACAATGAGCAGTTCTTC. Residues: CASSSTGSHNEQFF.

The rearrangement joins TRBV7-2 to TRBJ2-3, with 7 positions matching TRBD2. The CDR3 is 14 residues long. The V gene end was trimmed by 5 bases and the J gene end by 8 bases; junction bases not matched to a gene: 10. Germline CDR1 SGHTA, CDR2 FQGNSA. CDR3 in DNA: TGTGCCAGCAGCACGACGTCAGCGGGACCTACGCAGTATTTT. It translates to CASSTTSAGPTQYF.

Note on this clonotype: One base away lies a much larger clone, so this may be a sequencing read error. The V call is TRBV20-1, the J call TRBJ2-3, with D perhaps matching TRBD2 (5 bases). The CDR3 is made up of 16 amino acids. Looked up from germline, CDR1 is DFQATT and CDR2 is SNEGSKA (reference sequence). Trimming shortened V by 1 base and J by 2 bases, and 16 bases separated the two germline ends. The CDR3 is CSARVQLVGFTDTQYF. The CDR3 DNA sequence: TGCAGTGCTAGAGTTCAACTAGTGGGTTTCACAGATACGCAGTATTTT.

The chain uses TRBV20-1 and TRBJ2-3; a possible D gene is TRBD2 (5 bases). The CDR3 sequence is 13 residues long. Germline lookup yields CDR1 DFQATT and CDR2 SNEGSKA (reference sequence). CDR3 region: CSVRDPYTDTQYF. As DNA, the CDR3 is TGCAGCGTCCGGGATCCCTACACAGATACGCAGTATTTT.